This T cell receptor (beta chain) came from a study of T-cell reconstitution after alpha-beta-depleted transplantation in children. Findings and limits, study-wide: T cells produced anew were the main source of T-cell counts and diversity one year after transplant. Several patients had high TCRbeta diversity at day 60; it came from surviving recipient T cells and thymic progenitors. Alpha-beta T cells about two months after transplant reportedly derived from several hundred expanded graft clones.

Unique molecular identifiers were built into the TCRbeta library. MiXCR, applied by TCRdb to the PCR reads, yields one record per CDR3 protein. The sample records 250,000 to 350,000 distinct CDR3 sequences, approximately 23% being singletons. This clonotype was seen ten or more times. The antigen remains unidentified. Sequenced material: PBMCs, mostly from graft donor cells, taken 180 days after TCRalphabeta/CD19-depleted stem cell transplant. This TCR was recovered from a male patient between 5 and 17 years old who had a stem cell transplant for acute lymphoblastic leukemia, so the T cells may come from the graft donor.

Written as DNA, the CDR3 is TGCAGTGCTAGAGATTGGGGGGTGAATCAGCCCCAGCATTTT. Its protein product is CSARDWGVNQPQHF. This chain connects TRBV20-1 to TRBJ1-5; D may be TRBD1 (5 bases). The CDR3 contains 14 residues. Trimming took off 0 bases at V and 4 bases at J, with 10 bases between the two ends. Germline assignment: CDR1 DFQATT and CDR2 SNEGSKA (reference sequence).